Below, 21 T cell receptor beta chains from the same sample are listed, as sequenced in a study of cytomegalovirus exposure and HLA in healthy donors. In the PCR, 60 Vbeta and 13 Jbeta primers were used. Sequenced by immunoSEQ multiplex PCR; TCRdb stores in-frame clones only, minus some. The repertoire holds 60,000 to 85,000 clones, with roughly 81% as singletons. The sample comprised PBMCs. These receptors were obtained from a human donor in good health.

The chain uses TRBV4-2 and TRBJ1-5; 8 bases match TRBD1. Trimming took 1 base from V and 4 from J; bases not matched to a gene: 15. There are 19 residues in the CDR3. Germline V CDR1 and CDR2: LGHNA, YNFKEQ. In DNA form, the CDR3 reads TGTGCCAGCAGCCAAGCCACCCGGGGACAGGCGGGATCAAATCAGCCCCAGCATTTT. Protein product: CASSQATRGQAGSNQPQHF.

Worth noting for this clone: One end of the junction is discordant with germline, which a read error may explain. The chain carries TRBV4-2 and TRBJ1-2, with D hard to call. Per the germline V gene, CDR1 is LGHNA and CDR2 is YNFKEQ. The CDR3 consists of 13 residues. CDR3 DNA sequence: TGTGCCAGCAACCAAGGAGGGAACTATGGCTACACCTTC. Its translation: CASNQGGNYGYTF.

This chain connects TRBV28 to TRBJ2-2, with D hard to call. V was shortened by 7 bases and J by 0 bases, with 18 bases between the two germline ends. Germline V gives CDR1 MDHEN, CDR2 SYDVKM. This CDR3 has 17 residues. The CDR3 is CASTPQTHLANTGELFF. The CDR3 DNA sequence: TGTGCCAGCACCCCCCAGACACACTTAGCGAACACCGGGGAGCTGTTTTTT.

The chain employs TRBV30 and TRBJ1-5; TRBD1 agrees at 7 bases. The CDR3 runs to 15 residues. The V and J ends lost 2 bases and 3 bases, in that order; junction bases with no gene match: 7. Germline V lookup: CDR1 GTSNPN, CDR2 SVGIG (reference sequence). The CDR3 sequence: CAWSTGQVFNQPQHF. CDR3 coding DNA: TGTGCCTGGAGTACCGGACAGGTGTTCAATCAGCCCCAGCATTTT. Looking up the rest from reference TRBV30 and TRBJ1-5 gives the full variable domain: SQTIHQWPATLVQPVGSPLSLECTVEGTSNPNLYWYRQAAGRGLQLLFYSVGIGQISSEVPQNLSASRPQDRQFILSSKKLLLSDSGFYLCAWSTGQVFNQPQHFGDGTRLSIL.

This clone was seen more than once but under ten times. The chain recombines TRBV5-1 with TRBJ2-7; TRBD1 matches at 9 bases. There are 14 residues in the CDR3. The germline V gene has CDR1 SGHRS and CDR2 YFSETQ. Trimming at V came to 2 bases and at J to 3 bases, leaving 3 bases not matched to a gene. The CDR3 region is CASSLRGQGYEQYF. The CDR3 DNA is TGCGCCAGCAGCTTAAGGGGACAGGGCTACGAGCAGTACTTC. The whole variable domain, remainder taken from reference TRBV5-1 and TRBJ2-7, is KAGVTQTPRYLIKTRGQQVTLSCSPISGHRSVSWYQQTPGQGLQFLFEYFSETQRNKGNFPGRFSGRQFSNSRSEMNVSTLELGDSALYLCASSLRGQGYEQYFGPGTRLTVT.

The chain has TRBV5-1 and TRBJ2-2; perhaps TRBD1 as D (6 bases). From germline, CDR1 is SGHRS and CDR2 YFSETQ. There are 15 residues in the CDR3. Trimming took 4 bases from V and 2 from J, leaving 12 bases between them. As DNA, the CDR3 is TGCGCCAGCAGCCCCCGACAGGTTAACACCGGGGAGCTGTTTTTT. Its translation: CASSPRQVNTGELFF.

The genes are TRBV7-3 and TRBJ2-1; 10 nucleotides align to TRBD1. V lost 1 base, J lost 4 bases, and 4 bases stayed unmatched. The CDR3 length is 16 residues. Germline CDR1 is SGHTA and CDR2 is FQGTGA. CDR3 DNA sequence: TGTGCCAGCAGCTTAATAGCGGGACAGGGGTACAATGAGCAGTTCTTC. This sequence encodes CASSLIAGQGYNEQFF.

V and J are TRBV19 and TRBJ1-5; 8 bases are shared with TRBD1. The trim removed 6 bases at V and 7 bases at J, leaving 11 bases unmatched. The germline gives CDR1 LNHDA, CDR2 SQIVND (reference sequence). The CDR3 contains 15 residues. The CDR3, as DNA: TGTGCCAGTAGAACCTTGGACAGGGTAGACCAGCCCCAGCATTTT. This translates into CASRTLDRVDQPQHF.

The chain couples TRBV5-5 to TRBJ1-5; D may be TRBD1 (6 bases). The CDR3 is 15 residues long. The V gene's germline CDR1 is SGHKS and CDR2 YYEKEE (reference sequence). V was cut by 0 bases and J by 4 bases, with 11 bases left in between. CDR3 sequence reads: CASSLEQGFNQPQHF. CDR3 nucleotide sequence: TGTGCCAGCAGCTTGGAACAGGGCTTTAATCAGCCCCAGCATTTT.

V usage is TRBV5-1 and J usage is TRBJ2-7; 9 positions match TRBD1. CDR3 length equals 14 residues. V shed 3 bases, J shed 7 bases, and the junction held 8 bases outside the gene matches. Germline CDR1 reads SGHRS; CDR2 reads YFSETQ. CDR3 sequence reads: CASSSQGASWEQYF. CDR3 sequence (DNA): TGCGCCAGCAGCTCACAGGGGGCGAGTTGGGAGCAGTACTTC. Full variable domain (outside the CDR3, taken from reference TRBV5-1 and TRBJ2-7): KAGVTQTPRYLIKTRGQQVTLSCSPISGHRSVSWYQQTPGQGLQFLFEYFSETQRNKGNFPGRFSGRQFSNSRSEMNVSTLELGDSALYLCASSSQGASWEQYFGPGTRLTVT.

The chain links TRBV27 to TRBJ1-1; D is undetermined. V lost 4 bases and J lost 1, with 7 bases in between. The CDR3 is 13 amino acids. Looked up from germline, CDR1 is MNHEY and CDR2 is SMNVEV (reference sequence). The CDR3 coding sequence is TGTGCCAGCAGTTCGGCAGGGAACACTGAAGCTTTCTTT. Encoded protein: CASSSAGNTEAFF.

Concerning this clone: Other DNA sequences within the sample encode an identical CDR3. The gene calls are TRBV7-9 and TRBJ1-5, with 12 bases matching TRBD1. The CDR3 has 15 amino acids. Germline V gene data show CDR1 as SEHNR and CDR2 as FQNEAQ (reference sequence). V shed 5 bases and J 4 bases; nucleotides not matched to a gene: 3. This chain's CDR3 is CASSPGQGANQPQHF. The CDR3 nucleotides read TGTGCCAGCAGCCCGGGACAGGGGGCAAATCAGCCCCAGCATTTT.

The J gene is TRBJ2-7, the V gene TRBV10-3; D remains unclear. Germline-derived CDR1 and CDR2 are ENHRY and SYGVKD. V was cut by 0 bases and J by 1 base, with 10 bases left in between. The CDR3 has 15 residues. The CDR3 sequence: CAISESIARSYEQYF. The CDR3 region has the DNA TGTGCCATCAGTGAGTCGATAGCCAGATCCTACGAGCAGTACTTC.

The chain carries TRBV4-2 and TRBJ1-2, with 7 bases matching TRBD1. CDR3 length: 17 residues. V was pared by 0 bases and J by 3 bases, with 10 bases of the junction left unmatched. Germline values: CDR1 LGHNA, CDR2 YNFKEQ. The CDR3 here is CASSQEWNRGTDYGYTF. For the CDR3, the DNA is TGTGCCAGCAGCCAAGAATGGAACAGGGGCACTGACTATGGCTACACCTTC.

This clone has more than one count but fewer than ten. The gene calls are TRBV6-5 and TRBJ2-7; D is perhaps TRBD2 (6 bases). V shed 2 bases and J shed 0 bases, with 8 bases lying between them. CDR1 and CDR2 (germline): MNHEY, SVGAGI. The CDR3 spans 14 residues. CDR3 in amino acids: CASSYGRDSYEQYF. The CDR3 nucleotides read TGTGCCAGCAGTTACGGGCGGGACTCCTACGAGCAGTACTTC.

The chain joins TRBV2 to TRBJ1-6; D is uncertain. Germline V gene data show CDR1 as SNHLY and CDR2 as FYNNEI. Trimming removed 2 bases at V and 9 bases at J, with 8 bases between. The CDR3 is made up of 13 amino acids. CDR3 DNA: TGTGCCAGCAGTGAATATATCAGTTCACCCCTCCACTTT. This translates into CASSEYISSPLHF.

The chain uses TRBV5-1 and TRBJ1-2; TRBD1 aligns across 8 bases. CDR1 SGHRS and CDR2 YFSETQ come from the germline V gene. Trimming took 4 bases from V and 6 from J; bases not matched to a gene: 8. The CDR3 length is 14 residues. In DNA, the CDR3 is TGCGCCAGCAGCGTAAACAGGGGGTGGGATGGCTACACCTTC. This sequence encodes CASSVNRGWDGYTF.

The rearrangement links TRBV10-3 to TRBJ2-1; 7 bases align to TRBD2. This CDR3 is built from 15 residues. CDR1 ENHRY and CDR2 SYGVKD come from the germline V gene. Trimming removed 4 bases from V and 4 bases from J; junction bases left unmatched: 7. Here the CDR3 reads CAISVGLAVYNEQFF. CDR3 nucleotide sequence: TGTGCCATCAGTGTGGGTCTAGCGGTTTACAATGAGCAGTTCTTC.

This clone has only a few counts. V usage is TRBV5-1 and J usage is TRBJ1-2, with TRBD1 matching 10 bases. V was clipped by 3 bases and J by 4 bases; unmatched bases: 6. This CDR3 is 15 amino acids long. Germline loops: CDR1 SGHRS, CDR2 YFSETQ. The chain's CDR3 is CASSSTGGATYGYTF. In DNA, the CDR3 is TGCGCCAGCAGCTCGACAGGGGGCGCGACCTATGGCTACACCTTC.

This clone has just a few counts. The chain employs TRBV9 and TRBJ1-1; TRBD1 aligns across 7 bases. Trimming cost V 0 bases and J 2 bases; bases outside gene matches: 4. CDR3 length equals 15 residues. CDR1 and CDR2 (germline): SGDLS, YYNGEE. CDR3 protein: CASSVEGTVNTEAFF. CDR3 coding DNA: TGTGCCAGCAGCGTAGAGGGGACAGTAAACACTGAAGCTTTCTTT.

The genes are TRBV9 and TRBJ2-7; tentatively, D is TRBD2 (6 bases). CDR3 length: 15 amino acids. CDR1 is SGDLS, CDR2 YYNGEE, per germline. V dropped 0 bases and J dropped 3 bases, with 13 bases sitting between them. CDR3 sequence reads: CASSVGLAGFYEQYF. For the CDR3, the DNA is TGTGCCAGCAGCGTAGGTCTCGCGGGGTTCTACGAGCAGTACTTC.